These 12 T cell receptor beta chains were sequenced from one sample in a study of a mutant IDH1 vaccine in newly diagnosed glioma. TCRdb's table, derived via immunoSEQ multiplex PCR, lists solely in-frame clones and lacks some. Counted here are fewer than 150,000 clones, 90% occurring once; the ten biggest clones make up 0.5% to 0.65%. These TCRs are of unknown antigen specificity. Sample time point: week 11, during vaccination. One vaccine dose held 300 ug of mutant IDH1 20-mer peptide and came with topical imiquimod. The sample in question was PBMCs, obtained from a glioma patient whose treatment included an IDH1 peptide vaccine. These receptors all come from a woman in her 50s with glioma.

V usage is TRBV27 and J usage is TRBJ1-1, with TRBD1 matching 7 bases. The ends lost 8 bases at V and 4 bases at J; junction bases unmatched: 10. The CDR3 runs 14 residues. Germline V gives CDR1 MNHEY, CDR2 SMNVEV (reference sequence). The CDR3 bases are TGTGCCAGCGGGTACAGGGGAGATCGCACTGAAGCTTTCTTT. It is translated as CASGYRGDRTEAFF.

This clone has only a few counts. This chain links TRBV5-5 with TRBJ2-7, with TRBD1 as a possible D gene (5 bases). Germline V CDR1 and CDR2: SGHKS, YYEKEE (reference sequence). The CDR3 loop spans 15 amino acids. Trimming stripped 0 bases from V and 7 bases from J, with 17 bases between. The chain's CDR3 is CASSLALQDPWEQYF. In DNA form, the CDR3 reads TGTGCCAGCAGCTTGGCCTTACAGGATCCCTGGGAGCAGTACTTC.

The chain recombines TRBV7-9 with TRBJ2-1; D remains ambiguous. Trimming took 6 bases from V and 2 from J, leaving 11 bases between them. Germline CDR1 and CDR2: SEHNR and FQNEAQ (reference sequence). CDR3 size: 14 residues. The CDR3 DNA reads as TGTGCCAGCAGGGCCCCAACCCCCTACAATGAGCAGTTCTTC. The encoded protein is CASRAPTPYNEQFF.

The rearrangement links TRBV5-1 to TRBJ2-1, with TRBD2 matching over 7 bases. The length of the CDR3 is 13 residues. J gave up 4 bases and V 6 bases, and 4 bases lay outside the gene matches. CDR1 SGHRS and CDR2 YFSETQ come from the germline V gene. CDR3 DNA: TGCGCCAGCACCCCCGGGGGGTACAATGAGCAGTTCTTC. Amino acids: CASTPGGYNEQFF.

The rearrangement uses TRBV28 and TRBJ1-1, with D possibly matching TRBD1 (6 bases). This CDR3 is 15 amino acids long. V was cut by 3 bases and J by 0 bases, with 11 bases left in between. The germline V gene has CDR1 MDHEN and CDR2 SYDVKM. The DNA for the CDR3 is TGTGCCAGCAGTTTTCCGGGGGCCCTGAACACTGAAGCTTTCTTT. Translated: CASSFPGALNTEAFF.

J is TRBJ2-5 and V is TRBV5-1; possibly TRBD1 for D (6 bases). Trimming shortened V by 6 bases and J by 0 bases, and 15 bases separated the two germline ends. The CDR3 runs to 15 residues. Germline CDR1 reads SGHRS; CDR2 reads YFSETQ. CDR3: CASTVTGNNQETQYF. As DNA, the CDR3 is TGCGCCAGCACTGTGACAGGCAATAACCAAGAGACCCAGTACTTC. The entire variable domain, with the rest obtained from reference TRBV5-1 and TRBJ2-5, is as follows: KAGVTQTPRYLIKTRGQQVTLSCSPISGHRSVSWYQQTPGQGLQFLFEYFSETQRNKGNFPGRFSGRQFSNSRSEMNVSTLELGDSALYLCASTVTGNNQETQYFGPGTRLLVL.

V gene TRBV6-5 combines with J gene TRBJ2-7; 8 positions match TRBD2. Germline CDR1 and CDR2: MNHEY and SVGAGI. The CDR3 covers 15 residues. V was pared by 6 bases and J by 2 bases, with 9 bases of the junction left unmatched. CDR3 sequence reads: CASRDERERPYEQYF. The CDR3 nucleotides read TGTGCCAGCAGGGACGAGCGGGAGCGTCCCTACGAGCAGTACTTC.

The genes are TRBV11-2 and TRBJ2-5; 9 bases are a match to TRBD2. The CDR3 is 16 residues long. Unmatched junction bases numbered 10, after V lost 6 bases and J lost 2 bases. Germline CDR1 SGHAT, CDR2 FQNNGV. CDR3 sequence reads: CASSRQSSGVQETQYF. Here the CDR3 DNA reads TGTGCCAGCAGTCGTCAATCTAGCGGGGTTCAAGAGACCCAGTACTTC.

This clone was detected only a few times. V is TRBV28 and J is TRBJ1-3; 7 nucleotides agree with TRBD1. V shed 5 bases, J shed 0 bases, and the junction held 10 bases outside the gene matches. The CDR3 has 17 residues. Germline V gene sequence: CDR1 MDHEN, CDR2 SYDVKM. The CDR3 bases are TGTGCCAGCAGTCCCGGACAGGCCTATAGCTCTGGAAACACCATATATTTT. Encoded protein: CASSPGQAYSSGNTIYF.

The chain carries TRBV6-1 and TRBJ2-5; D not resolved. Per the germline V gene, CDR1 is MNHNS and CDR2 is SASEGT. CDR3 length equals 13 residues. Trimming stripped 2 bases from V and 4 bases from J, with 8 bases between. The CDR3 sequence: CASSELMGETQYF. CDR3 in DNA: TGTGCCAGCAGTGAACTGATGGGAGAGACCCAGTACTTC.

In DNA, the CDR3 is TGTGCCAGCAGCTTAGGGCCTTCTAGGAAAGAGACCCAGTACTTC. This gives the protein CASSLGPSRKETQYF. The chain carries TRBV7-2 and TRBJ2-5; D ambiguous. The CDR3 covers 15 residues. V lost 1 base, J lost 3 bases, and 12 bases lay in between. The V gene's germline CDR1 is SGHTA and CDR2 FQGNSA.

The chain combines TRBV5-6 with TRBJ2-7, with TRBD1 identical over 8 bases. Germline V lookup: CDR1 SGHDT, CDR2 YYEEEE. The CDR3 is 13 amino acids. V gave up 3 bases and J gave up 6 bases; unmatched junction bases: 5. The CDR3 DNA reads as TGTGCCAGCAGCTGGACAGGGCTAGGCGAGCAGTACTTC. Its translation: CASSWTGLGEQYF.